The 9 T cell receptor beta chains below come from one sample, sequenced in a study of blood T cell repertoires in COVID-19. Data came from immunoSEQ multiplex PCR; TCRdb stores just in-frame clones and leaves some out. The sample contains roughly 150,000 clones, about three quarters of which appear only once. Sequencing used peripheral blood. These receptors originate from a man in his sixties with acute or convalescent COVID-19.

Comment on this clone: One end of the junction fails to match germline, which may point to a read error. V gene TRBV10-3 combines with J gene TRBJ1-1, with 8 bases fitting TRBD1. CDR1 is ENHRY and CDR2 is SYGVKD in the germline V gene. This CDR3 contains 12 residues. For the CDR3, the DNA is TGTGCCGTCAGGGGGCGCGATACTGAAGCTTTCTTT. Translating gives CAVRGRDTEAFF.

The chain joins TRBV5-1 to TRBJ1-2, with 7 bases fitting TRBD1. J gave up 5 bases and V 4 bases, and 14 bases lay outside the gene matches. Germline lookup yields CDR1 SGHRS and CDR2 YFSETQ. The CDR3 runs to 16 residues. DNA for the CDR3: TGCGCCAGCAGCCCCTACAGGGGCGCGGGTATTTATGGCTACACCTTC. It yields the protein CASSPYRGAGIYGYTF.

The rearrangement links TRBV5-6 to TRBJ2-7, with 9 bases identical to TRBD1. Germline CDR1 and CDR2: SGHDT and YYEEEE. V lost 5 bases to trimming and J lost 3 bases; unmatched junction nucleotides: 9. The CDR3 has 15 amino acids. CDR3 coding DNA: TGTGCCAGCAGTTCGACAGGGGGACCAATCTACGAGCAGTACTTC. Amino acid sequence: CASSSTGGPIYEQYF.

The J gene is TRBJ2-1, the V gene TRBV27; TRBD2 agrees at 8 bases. Germline V gives CDR1 MNHEY, CDR2 SMNVEV (reference sequence). The CDR3 length is 16 residues. After removal of 2 bases from V and 0 bases from J, the junction contained 3 bases not matched to a gene. This CDR3 reads CASSLVGGASYNEQFF. DNA of the CDR3: TGTGCCAGCAGTTTAGTCGGGGGGGCCTCCTACAATGAGCAGTTCTTC.

The chain's CDR3 is CASSEFGQGALNTEAFF. The CDR3 DNA follows: TGTGCCAGCAGTGAATTTGGGCAGGGGGCTCTGAACACTGAAGCTTTCTTT. This chain links TRBV6-1 with TRBJ1-1, with 8 bases aligning to TRBD1. The junction had 8 bases not matched to a gene; V was cut back by 2 bases and J by 0 bases. Germline V CDR1 and CDR2: MNHNS, SASEGT. The CDR3 covers 17 residues.

The chain links TRBV5-4 to TRBJ1-2, with D perhaps matching TRBD1 (5 bases). Trimming removed 1 base from V and 2 bases from J, with 9 bases in between. The CDR3 totals 14 residues. CDR1 is SGHNT and CDR2 is YYREEE in the germline V gene (reference sequence). Here the CDR3 reads CASSLPGKNYGYTF. The CDR3 DNA is TGTGCCAGCAGCTTGCCAGGGAAAAACTATGGCTACACCTTC. Looking up the rest from reference TRBV5-4 and TRBJ1-2 gives the full variable domain: ETGVTQSPTHLIKTRGQQVTLRCSSQSGHNTVSWYQQALGQGPQFIFQYYREEENGRGNFPPRFSGLQFPNYSSELNVNALELDDSALYLCASSLPGKNYGYTFGSGTRLTVV.

On this clone: An end of the junction does not agree with germline; a read error may underlie this. The rearrangement joins TRBV3-1 (or the pseudogene TRBV3-2) to TRBJ2-3; 7 bases align to TRBD2. The CDR3 totals 12 residues. CDR1 and CDR2 (germline): LGHDT, YNNKEL (reference sequence). In nucleotides, the CDR3 is TGTGCCAGCAGCCAAGGGGGGACTATCTGCGATTTT. Its translation is CASSQGGTICDF.

This rearrangement joins TRBV6-5 to TRBJ1-2; D may be TRBD1 (5 bases). Germline CDR1 MNHEY, CDR2 SVGAGI. Trimming stripped 8 bases from V and 3 bases from J, with 10 bases between. This CDR3 contains 12 residues. The DNA for the CDR3 is TGTGCCAGCCAGGGCTTCGACTATGGCTACACCTTC. Residues: CASQGFDYGYTF.

The chain links TRBV7-2 to TRBJ2-7, with 7 bases that match TRBD2. The germline CDR1 and CDR2 sequences are SGHTA and FQGNSA. The CDR3 extends over 15 amino acids. V was pared by 5 bases and J by 0 bases, with 7 bases of the junction left unmatched. The CDR3 nucleotides are TGTGCCAGCAGCATCTCGGGGGGAACCTCCTACGAGCAGTACTTC. This sequence encodes CASSISGGTSYEQYF.